This is a list of T cell receptor beta chains from one sample in a study of identical twins. TCRdb processed the 5' RACE reads anew with MiXCR; each CDR3 protein has one entry. The sample contains 250,000 or so distinct CDR3 sequences, 7% to 8.5% of which appear only once. The data also belong to a second study, concerning yellow fever vaccine responses in identical twins.

Sequenced material: CD8+ T cells sorted from blood. These receptors all come from a woman between 18 and 29 years old in good health. CDR3s include the opening cysteine and the closing phenylalanine or tryptophan. The D gene is left open where the match is weak. The size of a clone is reported for some rows only, either as once, few or many, or as a class for expanded clones.

V gene: TRBV6-4; clone size: NA; D gene: TRBD1; J gene: TRBJ2-4; CDR3 DNA: TGTGCCTTCAGTTTACTGGACAGGGGGCTTCTAGCCAAAAACATTCAGTACTTC; CDR3 protein: CAFSLLDRGLLAKNIQYF
V gene: TRBV7-2; clone size: NA; D gene: NA; J gene: TRBJ1-1; CDR3 DNA: TGTGCCAGCGGACTAGGGAAGAAGAATACTGAAGCTTTCTTT; CDR3 protein: CASGLGKKNTEAFF
V gene: TRBV28; clone size: NA; D gene: NA; J gene: TRBJ2-4; CDR3 DNA: TGTGCCAGCAGACCTAACCCTAGCGTAAGCGGCATTCAGTACTTC; CDR3 protein: CASRPNPSVSGIQYF
V gene: TRBV12-3/TRBV12-4; clone size: NA; D gene: NA; J gene: TRBJ2-1; CDR3 DNA: TGTGCCAGCACCACAGGGTCTCTCGGCTCCTACAATGAGCAGTTCTTC; CDR3 protein: CASTTGSLGSYNEQFF
V gene: TRBV6-1; clone size: few; D gene: TRBD1; J gene: TRBJ2-1; CDR3 DNA: TGTGCCAGCAAACAGGGGTCGGTCAATGAGCAGTTCTTC; CDR3 protein: CASKQGSVNEQFF
V gene: TRBV7-2; clone size: few; D gene: NA; J gene: TRBJ2-7; CDR3 DNA: TGTGCCAGCTCCCCGGCGGGAAGCTCCTACGAGCAGTACTTC; CDR3 protein: CASSPAGSSYEQYF
V gene: TRBV12-3/TRBV12-4; clone size: NA; D gene: TRBD2; J gene: TRBJ2-7; CDR3 DNA: TGTGCCAGCAGTCGAGCGACTAGCGGGAGTTTCGACGAGCAGTACTTC; CDR3 protein: CASSRATSGSFDEQYF
V gene: TRBV27; clone size: many; D gene: NA; J gene: TRBJ2-7; CDR3 DNA: TGTGCCAGCAGTTTTGGCAGGGAAACCTACGAGCAGTACTTC; CDR3 protein: CASSFGRETYEQYF
V gene: TRBV7-9; clone size: NA; D gene: TRBD1; J gene: TRBJ1-1; CDR3 DNA: TGTGCCAGCAGTTTCCTCGGGACAGAGACGAACACTGAAGCTTTCTTT; CDR3 protein: CASSFLGTETNTEAFF
V gene: TRBV9; clone size: many; D gene: TRBD2; J gene: TRBJ2-2; CDR3 DNA: TGTGCCAGCAGTGGGGGGGAGACGAACACCGGGGAGCTGTTTTTT; CDR3 protein: CASSGGETNTGELFF
V gene: TRBV3-1; clone size: NA; D gene: NA; J gene: TRBJ2-7; CDR3 DNA: TGTGCCAGCAGCCCTCAACAGTCGGGGGCCCCCTACGAGCAGTACTTC; CDR3 protein: CASSPQQSGAPYEQYF
V gene: TRBV7-9; clone size: few; D gene: NA; J gene: TRBJ1-4; CDR3 DNA: TGTGCCAGCAGCGCGGTCAGGGAGGCTGGGGAAAAACTGTTTTTT; CDR3 protein: CASSAVREAGEKLFF
V gene: TRBV2; clone size: many; D gene: NA; J gene: TRBJ2-1; CDR3 DNA: TGTGCCAGCAGTGAATGGAGCACGGGTTACAATGAGCAGTTCTTC; CDR3 protein: CASSEWSTGYNEQFF
V gene: TRBV25-1; clone size: many; D gene: NA; J gene: TRBJ2-1; CDR3 DNA: TGTGCCAGCAGTGGAGGGGTCTCCTACAATGAGCAGTTCTTC; CDR3 protein: CASSGGVSYNEQFF
V gene: TRBV20-1; clone size: NA; D gene: TRBD2; J gene: TRBJ2-1; CDR3 DNA: TGCAGTGCCACCCCGGGACTAGCGGGAGTTGGTGAGCAGTTCTTC; CDR3 protein: CSATPGLAGVGEQFF
V gene: TRBV29-1; clone size: NA; D gene: NA; J gene: TRBJ2-1; CDR3 DNA: TGCAGCGTTCCCGACCGCTACAATGAGCAGTTCTTC; CDR3 protein: CSVPDRYNEQFF
V gene: TRBV9; clone size: many; D gene: TRBD1; J gene: TRBJ1-1; CDR3 DNA: TGTGCCAGCAGCGGAGGGACAGGCATGAACACTGAAGCTTTCTTT; CDR3 protein: CASSGGTGMNTEAFF
V gene: TRBV12-3/TRBV12-4; clone size: many; D gene: TRBD1; J gene: TRBJ1-5; CDR3 DNA: TGTGCCAGCAGCTGGGGACAGGGAGGATGGCAGCCCCAGCATTTT; CDR3 protein: CASSWGQGGWQPQHF
V gene: TRBV20-1; clone size: few; D gene: NA; J gene: TRBJ1-2; CDR3 DNA: TGCAGTGCTAGTAACGCCGCGGGCTACACCTTC; CDR3 protein: CSASNAAGYTF
V gene: TRBV9; clone size: NA; D gene: NA; J gene: TRBJ2-3; CDR3 DNA: TGTGCCAGCAGCGTAGGAGAAAATAGCAGGTATACGCAGTATTTT; CDR3 protein: CASSVGENSRYTQYF
V gene: TRBV20-1; clone size: few; D gene: TRBD2; J gene: TRBJ2-5; CDR3 DNA: TGCAGTGCTTTACAGCGGGAGCGCTTAGAGACCCAGTACTTC; CDR3 protein: CSALQRERLETQYF
V gene: TRBV27; clone size: few; D gene: TRBD2; J gene: TRBJ2-3; CDR3 DNA: TGTGCCAGCAGTTTTTTCCGACTAGCGGGGCGCAGCACAGATACGCAGTATTTT; CDR3 protein: CASSFFRLAGRSTDTQYF
V gene: TRBV12-3/TRBV12-4; clone size: few; D gene: TRBD1; J gene: TRBJ1-2; CDR3 DNA: TGTGCCAGCAGTGGGACAGACCTCTATGGAGGCTACACCTTC; CDR3 protein: CASSGTDLYGGYTF
V gene: TRBV15; clone size: few; D gene: TRBD2; J gene: TRBJ2-1; CDR3 DNA: TGTGCCACCGAGGGACTAGCGGGAGGAGATGAGCAGTTCTTC; CDR3 protein: CATEGLAGGDEQFF
V gene: TRBV4-2; clone size: few; D gene: NA; J gene: TRBJ2-2; CDR3 DNA: TGTGCCAGCAGCCCGGCAGGGTTTAGGCGGATTGAGGACACCGGGGAGCTGTTTTTT; CDR3 protein: CASSPAGFRRIEDTGELFF
V gene: TRBV20-1; clone size: medium-sized; D gene: NA; J gene: TRBJ2-7; CDR3 DNA: TGCAGTGCTCGTACGGGACTCGTTTTATACGAGCAGTACTTC; CDR3 protein: CSARTGLVLYEQYF
V gene: TRBV3-1; clone size: few; D gene: NA; J gene: TRBJ2-5; CDR3 DNA: TGTGCCAGCAGCCAAGATCTGGGGACGCACCAAGAGACCCAGTACTTC; CDR3 protein: CASSQDLGTHQETQYF
V gene: TRBV9; clone size: NA; D gene: NA; J gene: TRBJ2-3; CDR3 DNA: TGTGCCAGCGGAAGCCCCACAGATACGCAGTATTTT; CDR3 protein: CASGSPTDTQYF